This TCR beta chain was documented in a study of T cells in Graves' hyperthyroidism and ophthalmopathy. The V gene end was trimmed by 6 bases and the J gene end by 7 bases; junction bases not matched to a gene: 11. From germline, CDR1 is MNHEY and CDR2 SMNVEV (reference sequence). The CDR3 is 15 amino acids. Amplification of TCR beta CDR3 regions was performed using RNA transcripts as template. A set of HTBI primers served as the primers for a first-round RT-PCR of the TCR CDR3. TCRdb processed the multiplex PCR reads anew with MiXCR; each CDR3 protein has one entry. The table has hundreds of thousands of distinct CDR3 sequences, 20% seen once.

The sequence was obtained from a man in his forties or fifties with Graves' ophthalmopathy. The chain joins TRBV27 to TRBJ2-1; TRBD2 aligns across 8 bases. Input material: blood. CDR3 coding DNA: TGTGCCAGCAGGGAGACTAGCGTAATGTGGAATGAGCAGTTCTTC. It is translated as CASRETSVMWNEQFF.